These 26 T cell receptor beta chains originate from one sample sequenced in a study of T cells in Graves' hyperthyroidism and ophthalmopathy. RNA transcripts yielded amplified TCR beta CDR3 regions. The HTBI primer set was used in a first-round RT-PCR of the TCR CDR3. TCRdb analysed the multiplex PCR reads with MiXCR anew, one entry per CDR3 protein. This table holds about 550,000 distinct CDR3 sequences, around 21% found once. Sequencing input: blood. These receptors came from a man younger than 35 with Graves' hyperthyroidism.

This clonotype was counted between two and nine times. J is TRBJ2-3 and V is TRBV4-1, with D hard to call. CDR1 and CDR2 (germline): MGHRA, YSYEKL. The CDR3 loop spans 14 amino acids. Trimming left V 0 bases short and J 5 bases short, with 9 bases between. The CDR3 loop is CASSQEADGDTQYF. The CDR3 bases are TGCGCCAGCAGCCAAGAAGCTGACGGAGATACGCAGTATTTT.

At least ten counts were recorded for this clonotype. This rearrangement joins TRBV6-5 to TRBJ1-1, with D unclear. CDR1 is MNHEY and CDR2 is SVGAGI in the germline V gene. CDR3 size: 14 residues. Trimming pared 2 bases from V and 3 bases from J, leaving 10 bases between. CDR3 amino acids: CASSYQAGDTEAFF. For the CDR3, the DNA is TGTGCCAGCAGTTACCAGGCTGGAGACACTGAAGCTTTCTTT.

This chain uses TRBV30 with TRBJ2-7, with TRBD2 matching over 8 bases. The V gene end was trimmed by 0 bases and the J gene end by 7 bases; junction bases not matched to a gene: 11. The CDR3 extends over 15 amino acids. CDR1 is GTSNPN and CDR2 is SVGIG in the germline V gene (reference sequence). CDR3 residues: CAWSVSGLANGEQYF. The CDR3 DNA follows: TGTGCCTGGAGTGTATCAGGACTAGCAAACGGGGAGCAGTACTTC.

Ten or more counts support this clonotype. The chain carries TRBV11-2 and TRBJ2-2, with D perhaps matching TRBD2 (6 bases). CDR1 and CDR2 (germline): SGHAT, FQNNGV. The CDR3 has 13 amino acids. Trimming removed 4 bases from V and 7 bases from J, with 10 bases in between. The CDR3 DNA sequence: TGTGCCAGCAGCTGGACGGGGGACGGGGAGCTGTTTTTT. It translates to CASSWTGDGELFF.

This clonotype was recorded only once. V gene TRBV6-1 combines with J gene TRBJ1-5, with a possible D match to TRBD1 (5 bases). Germline V lookup: CDR1 MNHNS, CDR2 SASEGT. This CDR3 has 14 residues. V lost 6 bases to trimming and J lost 4 bases, with 13 bases between them. The chain's CDR3 is CASSSRGANQPQHF. Here the CDR3 DNA reads TGTGCCAGCAGCTCGAGAGGGGCTAATCAGCCCCAGCATTTT.

This clonotype showed up many times. J is TRBJ1-1 and V is TRBV15; D uncertain. Germline CDR1 is LNHNV and CDR2 is YYDKDF (reference sequence). V was shortened by 5 bases and J by 4 bases, with 17 bases between the two germline ends. The CDR3 sequence is 15 residues long. In DNA, the CDR3 is TGTGCCACCAGCGTGTCAACCGGGAGGGTCACTGAAGCTTTCTTT. It specifies CATSVSTGRVTEAFF.

The gene calls are TRBV27 and TRBJ1-1; 7 bases line up with TRBD1. Per germline, CDR1 MNHEY and CDR2 SMNVEV (reference sequence). This CDR3 contains 15 residues. The J segment lost 1 base and the V segment lost 7 bases, leaving 9 bases of the junction unmatched. For the CDR3, the DNA is TGTGCCAGCACCGAAGGACAGGCGACGAACACTGAAGCTTTCTTT. This gives the protein CASTEGQATNTEAFF.

This clonotype showed up just a few times. The V and J genes are TRBV6-2 or TRBV6-3 and TRBJ1-2; no definite D call. Germline V gives CDR1 MNHEY, CDR2 SVGEGT. The CDR3 spans 13 residues. The V end was cut by 4 bases, the J end by 4 bases, with 10 bases between. In nucleotides, the CDR3 is TGTGCCAGCAGTTCCCCTTTCGGCTATGGCTACACCTTC. Translation: CASSSPFGYGYTF.

This clonotype was seen repeatedly, ten times or more. The gene calls are TRBV11-2 and TRBJ2-7; TRBD2 agrees at 11 bases. The V and J ends lost 3 bases and 4 bases, in that order; junction bases with no gene match: 2. The CDR3 has 14 residues. Germline loops: CDR1 SGHAT, CDR2 FQNNGV. CDR3 coding DNA: TGTGCCAGCAGCTTCAGGACTAGCGGGTACGAGCAGTACTTC. It translates to CASSFRTSGYEQYF.

This clonotype has a count of ten or more. The genes are TRBV12-3 or TRBV12-4 and TRBJ1-3, with D possibly being TRBD1 (6 bases). Trimming removed 1 base from V and 4 bases from J, with 14 bases in between. The CDR3 sequence is 16 residues long. The DNA of the CDR3 is TGTGCCAGCAGTTTAGTGGGGGGCGCTTCCGGAAACACCATATATTTT. Protein product: CASSLVGGASGNTIYF.

V usage is TRBV7-2 and J usage is TRBJ1-2; a weak D match, TRBD1 (6 bases). The length of the CDR3 is 14 residues. Trimming took 1 base from V and 8 from J, leaving 14 bases between them. The germline CDR1 and CDR2 sequences are SGHTA and FQGNSA. The CDR3 here is CASSLDRNREGYTF. In DNA form, the CDR3 reads TGTGCCAGCAGCTTAGACAGGAACAGGGAAGGCTACACCTTC.

This clonotype has at least ten counts. The chain recombines TRBV30 with TRBJ2-7, with 9 bases lining up with TRBD1. V trimming: 1 base; J trimming: 4 bases; junction bases outside the gene matches: 5. This CDR3 contains 14 residues. In germline, CDR1 is GTSNPN, CDR2 SVGIG (reference sequence). The CDR3 coding sequence is TGTGCCTGGAGTGCCGGGACAGGGACGTACGAGCAGTACTTC. Translating gives CAWSAGTGTYEQYF. Together with reference TRBV30 and TRBJ2-7, the CDR3 gives the full variable domain: SQTIHQWPATLVQPVGSPLSLECTVEGTSNPNLYWYRQAAGRGLQLLFYSVGIGQISSEVPQNLSASRPQDRQFILSSKKLLLSDSGFYLCAWSAGTGTYEQYFGPGTRLTVT.

This clonotype was detected many times. The rearrangement links TRBV6-1 to TRBJ1-5; tentatively, D is TRBD1 (6 bases). The CDR3 extends over 15 amino acids. The ends were cut back, 6 bases at V and 6 bases at J, with 18 bases in the middle. Germline V gives CDR1 MNHNS, CDR2 SASEGT. The CDR3 spells CASRRQASKGQPQHF. The CDR3 DNA is TGTGCCAGCAGACGACAGGCTTCGAAGGGTCAGCCCCAGCATTTT.

The CDR3, as DNA: TGTGCCAGCAGCTCACCCGGGACAGCGCGCGGTAACACCATATATTTT. Translated, it gives CASSSPGTARGNTIYF. This sequence joins TRBV12-3 or TRBV12-4 and TRBJ1-3; 7 nucleotides match TRBD1. The V and J ends lost 6 bases and 7 bases, in that order; junction bases with no gene match: 15. The CDR3 spans 16 residues.

This clonotype was detected ten times or more. The CDR3: CASSGQSYGYTF. DNA for the CDR3: TGTGCCAGCAGTGGACAGTCCTATGGCTACACCTTC. This chain uses TRBV28 with TRBJ1-2, with D possibly TRBD1 on 6 matching bases. The CDR3 contains 12 residues. Germline assignment: CDR1 MDHEN and CDR2 SYDVKM. The V end was cut by 5 bases, the J end by 4 bases, with 8 bases between.

The V gene is TRBV29-1, the J gene TRBJ1-2; 8 bases are a match to TRBD1. Germline V gives CDR1 SQVTM, CDR2 ANQGSEA. Trimming cost V 5 bases and J 8 bases; bases outside gene matches: 7. The CDR3 consists of 12 residues. CDR3 DNA sequence: TGCAGCGTTAACCAGGGGGCAGTAGGCTACACCTTC. It codes for CSVNQGAVGYTF.

There are a few counts of this clonotype. With a much larger clone just one base away, this may be a read error. The rearrangement joins TRBV15 to TRBJ2-5; D unresolved. Germline assignment: CDR1 LNHNV and CDR2 YYDKDF (reference sequence). The CDR3 is 13 amino acids. The CDR3 loop is CATSRELTETKYF. The CDR3 DNA follows: TGTGCCACCAGCAGAGAATTGACGGAGACCAAGTACTTC.

This clonotype was counted many times. The chain links TRBV29-1 to TRBJ2-5; TRBD2 aligns across 7 bases. The germline CDR1 and CDR2 sequences are SQVTM and ANQGSEA. The CDR3 has 12 residues. V lost 8 bases to trimming and J lost 5 bases; unmatched junction nucleotides: 8. The CDR3 coding sequence is TGCAGCACCAACGCGGGGGTGGAGACCCAGTACTTC. It codes for CSTNAGVETQYF.

V usage is TRBV28 and J usage is TRBJ1-2; no clear D gene. Trimming stripped 6 bases from V and 5 bases from J, with 16 bases between. This CDR3 comprises 14 residues. The germline gives CDR1 MDHEN, CDR2 SYDVKM. The CDR3 is CASSTAGGIYGYTF. DNA of the CDR3: TGTGCCAGCAGCACAGCCGGCGGGATTTATGGCTACACCTTC.

The sample holds many counts of this clonotype. The CDR3 region has the DNA TGTGCCAGCAGCTTAGGAGGCTTAAATGGCTACACCTTC. It yields the protein CASSLGGLNGYTF. The genes are TRBV13 and TRBJ1-2; D gene ambiguous. The CDR3 runs to 13 residues. V was pared by 0 bases and J by 6 bases, with 8 bases between. CDR1 is PRHDT and CDR2 is FYEKMQ in the germline V gene (reference sequence).

This clonotype was observed many times. This chain links TRBV5-1 with TRBJ2-2; D might be TRBD1 or TRBD2, each matching 5 bases. Trimming removed 4 bases from V and 1 base from J, with 11 bases in between. Per germline, CDR1 SGHRS and CDR2 YFSETQ. The CDR3 has 15 amino acids. The CDR3 reads CASSRGQGNTGELFF. CDR3 coding DNA: TGCGCCAGCAGCAGAGGGCAGGGGAACACCGGGGAGCTGTTTTTT.

This clonotype was detected ten times or more. The rearrangement joins TRBV2 to TRBJ2-5; maybe TRBD1 (5 bases). With 8 bases removed from V and 5 bases from J, the gap between germline ends came to 18 bases. This CDR3 is 14 amino acids long. Germline CDR1 is SNHLY and CDR2 is FYNNEI. This CDR3 reads CASGQTGSRETQYF. In DNA form, the CDR3 reads TGTGCCAGCGGACAAACCGGATCTAGGGAGACCCAGTACTTC.

The J gene is TRBJ2-5, the V gene TRBV4-2; maybe TRBD1 (6 bases). CDR3 length equals 19 residues. Trimming cost V 1 base and J 5 bases, with 26 bases left between them. Per germline, CDR1 LGHNA and CDR2 YNFKEQ. The DNA of the CDR3 is TGTGCCAGCAGCCAAGCCGGTGGGGGCCGCTCCACCCTCAGGGAGACCCAGTACTTC. This gives the protein CASSQAGGGRSTLRETQYF.

This clonotype was found many times. The chain combines TRBV20-1 with TRBJ1-1, with D unclear. Looked up from germline, CDR1 is DFQATT and CDR2 is SNEGSKA (reference sequence). V lost 0 bases and J 1 base, leaving 6 bases between the germline ends. The CDR3 runs 13 residues. For the CDR3, the DNA is TGCAGTGCTAGAGAAGACGGGAACACTGAAGCTTTCTTT. The encoded protein is CSAREDGNTEAFF.

This clonotype was observed once. The V gene is TRBV28, the J gene TRBJ2-4; D gene ambiguous. This CDR3 comprises 13 residues. The germline CDR1 and CDR2 sequences are MDHEN and SYDVKM. V dropped 3 bases and J dropped 14 bases, with 17 bases sitting between them. The CDR3 is CASSFRAQELKYF. CDR3 nucleotide sequence: TGTGCCAGCAGTTTTAGGGCTCAGGAACTTAAGTACTTC.

This clonotype occurred many times. The rearrangement joins TRBV12-3 or TRBV12-4 to TRBJ2-7; maybe TRBD2 (6 bases). This CDR3 region has 13 residues. The germline V and J ends were trimmed by 6 bases and 7 bases, with 16 bases remaining between them. This CDR3 reads CASRLSWAGEQYF. The DNA of the CDR3 is TGTGCCAGCAGGCTTAGCTGGGCGGGGGAGCAGTACTTC.